There are a few counts of the clone carrying this T cell receptor (beta chain). The antigen is undetermined. The data were obtained in a study of response to subunit inactivated influenza vaccine. Overall study findings and caveats: T cells newly recruited by each seasonal influenza vaccination are few, the authors suggested.

Each CDR3 protein gets one entry after TCRdb re-called the RT-PCR reads with MiXCR. The sample consists of about 540,000 distinct CDR3 sequences, less than 15% of them appearing once. V was trimmed by 0 bases and J by 4 bases, leaving 16 bases between them. The CDR3 is made up of 17 amino acids. Germline assignment: CDR1 MDHEN and CDR2 SYDVKM. The receptor's source is a man aged 50-60 years who received an inactivated influenza vaccine. Specimen: PBMCs from blood, collected approximately 12 days after vaccination. The chain links TRBV28 to TRBJ1-5; D uncertain. CDR3 DNA: TGTGCCAGCAGTTTATGGAGGAGGGCTACGGGGAATCAGCCCCAGCATTTT. Translation gives CASSLWRRATGNQPQHF. Full variable domain (rest looked up from reference TRBV28 and TRBJ1-5): DVKVTQSSRYLVKRTGEKVFLECVQDMDHENMFWYRQDPGLGLRLIYFSYDVKMKEKGDIPEGYSVSREKKERFSLILESASTNQTSMYLCASSLWRRATGNQPQHFGDGTRLSIL.